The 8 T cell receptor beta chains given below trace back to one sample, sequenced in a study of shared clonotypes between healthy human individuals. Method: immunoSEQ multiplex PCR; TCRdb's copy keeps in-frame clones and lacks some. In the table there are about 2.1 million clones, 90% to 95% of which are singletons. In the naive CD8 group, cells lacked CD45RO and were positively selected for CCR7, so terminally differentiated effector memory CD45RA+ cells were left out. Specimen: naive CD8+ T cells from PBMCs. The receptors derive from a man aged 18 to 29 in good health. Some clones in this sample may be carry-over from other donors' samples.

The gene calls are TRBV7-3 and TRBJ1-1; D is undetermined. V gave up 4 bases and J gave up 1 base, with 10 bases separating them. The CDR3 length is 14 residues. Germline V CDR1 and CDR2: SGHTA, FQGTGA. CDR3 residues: CASSSSGKNTEAFF. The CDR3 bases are TGTGCCAGCAGCTCGTCGGGGAAGAACACTGAAGCTTTCTTT.

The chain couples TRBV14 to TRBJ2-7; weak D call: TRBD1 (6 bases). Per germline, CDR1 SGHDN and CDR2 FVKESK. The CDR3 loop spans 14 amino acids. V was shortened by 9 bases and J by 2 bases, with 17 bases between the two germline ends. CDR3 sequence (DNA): TGTGCCAGTGCAGGACAGTTTGATCCCTACGAGCAGTACTTC. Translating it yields CASAGQFDPYEQYF.

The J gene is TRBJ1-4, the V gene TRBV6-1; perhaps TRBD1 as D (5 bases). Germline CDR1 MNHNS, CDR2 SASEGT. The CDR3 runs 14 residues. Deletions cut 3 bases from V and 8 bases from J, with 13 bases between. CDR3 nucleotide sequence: TGTGCCAGCAGTGAGAGGGGACCGATCGAAAAACTGTTTTTT. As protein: CASSERGPIEKLFF.

The CDR3 is CASSLGRGLSYEQYF. The CDR3 nucleotides are TGTGCCAGCAGCTTAGGGCGGGGGCTGAGTTACGAGCAGTACTTC. V usage is TRBV7-3 and J usage is TRBJ2-7; possibly TRBD2 for D (7 bases). The CDR3 loop spans 15 amino acids. Between the trimmed V and J ends, which lost 2 bases and 4 bases, there was a span of 15 bases. Germline CDR1 and CDR2: SGHTA and FQGTGA. Drawing the rest from reference TRBV7-3 and TRBJ2-7, the complete variable domain is GAGVSQTPSNKVTEKGKYVELRCDPISGHTALYWYRQSLGQGPEFLIYFQGTGAADDSGLPNDRFFAVRPEGSVSTLKIQRTERGDSAVYLCASSLGRGLSYEQYFGPGTRLTVT.

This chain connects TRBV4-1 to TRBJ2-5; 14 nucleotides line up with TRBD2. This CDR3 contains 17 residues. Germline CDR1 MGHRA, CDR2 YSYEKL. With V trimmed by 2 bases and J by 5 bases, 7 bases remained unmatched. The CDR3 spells CASSQTGLAGEEETQYF. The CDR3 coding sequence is TGCGCCAGCAGCCAAACGGGACTAGCGGGAGAGGAGGAGACCCAGTACTTC.

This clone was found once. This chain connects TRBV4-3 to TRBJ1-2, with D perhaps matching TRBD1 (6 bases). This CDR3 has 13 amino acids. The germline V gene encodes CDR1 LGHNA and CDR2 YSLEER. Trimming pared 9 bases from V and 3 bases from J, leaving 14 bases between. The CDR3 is CASGPGGYYGYTF. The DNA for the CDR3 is TGCGCCAGTGGACCGGGGGGCTACTATGGCTACACCTTC.

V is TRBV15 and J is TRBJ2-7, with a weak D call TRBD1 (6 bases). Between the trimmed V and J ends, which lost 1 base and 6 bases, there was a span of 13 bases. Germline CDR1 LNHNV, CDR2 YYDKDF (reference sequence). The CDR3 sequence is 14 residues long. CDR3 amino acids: CATSRVQGGIEQYF. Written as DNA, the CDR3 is TGTGCCACCAGCAGAGTACAGGGCGGTATCGAGCAGTACTTC.

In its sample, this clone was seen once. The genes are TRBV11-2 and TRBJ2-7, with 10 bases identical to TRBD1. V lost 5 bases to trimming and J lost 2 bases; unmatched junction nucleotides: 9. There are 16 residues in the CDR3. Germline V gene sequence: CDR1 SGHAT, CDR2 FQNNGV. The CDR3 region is CASSPLPGQGTYEQYF. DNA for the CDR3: TGTGCCAGCAGCCCCCTCCCGGGACAGGGGACCTACGAGCAGTACTTC. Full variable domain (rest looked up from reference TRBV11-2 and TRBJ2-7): EAGVAQSPRYKIIEKRQSVAFWCNPISGHATLYWYQQILGQGPKLLIQFQNNGVVDDSQLPKDRFSAERLKGVDSTLKIQPAKLEDSAVYLCASSPLPGQGTYEQYFGPGTRLTVT.